These T cell receptor beta chains were read from a single sample in a study of regulatory T cells in long-lasting Graves disease. TCRdb independently ran MiXCR on the multiplex PCR reads; one entry per CDR3 protein. The table has around 360,000 distinct CDR3 sequences, 15% to 20% seen once; the top ten hold just over 20%. In addition, the sample was reused for a study of T cells in Graves' hyperthyroidism and ophthalmopathy.

The sample here was peripheral blood mononuclear cells (PBMCs), taken at new diagnosis, from a patient treated with antithyroid drugs. These receptors all come from a woman under 30 with Graves disease. CDR3s include the opening cysteine and the closing phenylalanine or tryptophan. A D gene is named only where the DNA matches it firmly. Clone size is shown for a subset of rows, as once, few, many or a class of expanded clone.

TRBD2	TRBV20-1	TRBJ2-7	many	TGCAGTGCCTACTCGACTAGCTCGAACCTCTACGAGCAGTACTTC	CSAYSTSSNLYEQYF
-	TRBV28	TRBJ1-1	many	TGTGCCAGCAGTTTGACAGTCTACACTGAAGCTTTCTTT	CASSLTVYTEAFF
-	TRBV12-3/TRBV12-4	TRBJ1-4	many	TGTGCCAGCAGTTTAGGGTCTATGGATGAAAAACTGTTTTTT	CASSLGSMDEKLFF
-	TRBV20-1	TRBJ2-1	-	TGCAGTGCTAGAGATCTAGACGCCTACAATGAGCAGTTCTTC	CSARDLDAYNEQFF
-	TRBV11-1	TRBJ1-4	many	TGTGCCAGCAGCCCGATGGCGCCCGAAAAACTGTTTTTT	CASSPMAPEKLFF
-	TRBV6-2/TRBV6-3	TRBJ2-5	many	TGTGCCAGCAGTTCCCTATTTGGGGCACCCATTAGTGTGACCCAGTACTTC	CASSSLFGAPISVTQYF
-	TRBV7-8	TRBJ2-3	many	TGTGCCAGCAGCCTATTTCAGGCAGGGGGCACAGATACGCAGTATTTT	CASSLFQAGGTDTQYF
TRBD2	TRBV5-1	TRBJ2-1	-	TGCGCCAGCAGCTTGGGTGTGGCTAGCGGATTCTACAATGAGCAGTTCTTC	CASSLGVASGFYNEQFF
TRBD1	TRBV20-1	TRBJ1-3	-	TGCAGTGCTAGTAAGACAGGGTCTGGAAACACCATATATTTT	CSASKTGSGNTIYF
-	TRBV6-1	TRBJ2-3	few	TGTGCCAGCAGTGAATCGTCGCAGGCCACAGATACGCAGTATTTT	CASSESSQATDTQYF
TRBD2	TRBV27	TRBJ2-1	many	TGTGCCAGCAGTAGGGGACTAGCGGGATACTACAATGAGCAGTTCTTC	CASSRGLAGYYNEQFF
-	TRBV3-1	TRBJ2-2	few	TGTGCCAGCAGCCAAGATTGGGAGACGAACACCGGGGAGCTGTTTTTT	CASSQDWETNTGELFF
-	TRBV3-1	TRBJ1-1	many	TGTGCCAGCAGCCAAGTTCGGGGAAACACTGAAGCTTTCTTT	CASSQVRGNTEAFF
-	TRBV10-3	TRBJ1-1	many	TGTGCCTCCCAGGGGAAGGGCAACACTGAAGCTTTCTTT	CASQGKGNTEAFF